This T cell receptor (beta chain) was sequenced for a study of blood T cells in healthy people across ages. Note on this clonotype: Antigen: not known.

V shed 6 bases, J shed 6 bases, and the junction held 5 bases outside the gene matches. CDR3 size: 13 residues. Germline V lookup: CDR1 MDHEN, CDR2 SYDVKM. The use of a sample-barcoded 5' primer and a J-beta primer mix characterized a second PCR of about 7 to 12 cycles. TCRdb fed the 5' RACE reads into MiXCR, producing one record per CDR3 protein. Among some 560,000 distinct CDR3 sequences listed, about 27% were seen once. General observations from the study: Per million T cells, the diversity of TCR beta decreased roughly linearly as age advanced. The study found more naive CD4+ cells and higher diversity in long-lived than aged donors.

This same sample was also part of a study on T cells of mothers and their children. Turning to that study: M1S, a second-PCR primer, added sample barcodes and 2-4 random nucleotides. From each mother came over 9.5 million TCR beta CDR3 reads, and from each child came 2.5 million to 3.5 million.

Sequencing was done on a sample of blood. This receptor was obtained from a boy between 2 and 10 years old in good health. This sequence joins TRBV28 and TRBJ1-2; 9 nucleotides line up with TRBD1. CDR3 region: CASRNGQGHGYTF. In nucleotides, the CDR3 is TGTGCCAGCAGAAACGGACAGGGGCATGGCTACACCTTC.